Listed below are T cell receptor beta chains from one sample, sequenced in a study of cytomegalovirus exposure and HLA in healthy donors. Profiling relied on immunoSEQ multiplex PCR, and the TCRdb table lists in-frame clones only, not all of them. Of roughly 190,000 clones listed, about 10% are singletons. Sequencing was done on a sample of PBMCs. Receptors originate from a woman in her twenties or thirties in good health and CMV-seropositive. Both conserved end residues are part of each CDR3. D genes are given only for firm matches. Rows may omit the clone size; those that give it use once, few, many or a size class.

TRBV10-1,TRBJ2-5,NA,few,CASSESGRGGSETQYF,TGCGCCAGCAGTGAGTCGGGGCGGGGAGGTAGCGAGACCCAGTACTTC
TRBV6-6,TRBJ1-1,NA,NA,CASSQAPGLAAEAFF,TGTGCCAGCAGCCAAGCTCCTGGGCTCGCTGCTGAAGCTTTCTTT
TRBV25-1,TRBJ1-6,NA,NA,CASSVGVYNSPLHF,TGTGCCAGCAGTGTAGGGGTCTATAATTCACCCCTCCACTTT
TRBV6-6,TRBJ1-1,TRBD1,NA,CASSYSGQGFTEAFF,TGTGCCAGCAGTTACTCGGGACAGGGGTTCACTGAAGCTTTCTTT
TRBV15,TRBJ2-7,TRBD1,NA,CATSRPQQGGHEQYF,TGTGCCACCAGCAGACCACAACAGGGGGGCCACGAGCAGTACTTC
TRBV5-4,TRBJ2-1,TRBD2,NA,CASSSKGTSLGEQFF,TGTGCCAGCAGCTCCAAAGGGACTAGCCTCGGTGAGCAGTTCTTC
TRBV5-1,TRBJ1-1,NA,few,CASSFAEATEAFF,TGCGCCAGCAGCTTTGCGGAGGCCACTGAAGCTTTCTTT
TRBV2,TRBJ1-1,NA,NA,CASTAASRGEAFF,TGTGCCAGCACTGCTGCCAGCCGGGGTGAAGCTTTCTTT
TRBV7-9,TRBJ2-7,TRBD1,NA,CASSHSPGQGAYEQYF,TGTGCCAGCAGCCACTCTCCGGGACAGGGGGCATACGAGCAGTACTTC
TRBV2,TRBJ2-7,NA,NA,CASSIDSDSYEQYF,TGTGCCAGCAGTATAGACAGCGACTCCTACGAGCAGTACTTC
TRBV13,TRBJ2-7,NA,few,CASSLQGPGEQYF,TGTGCCAGCAGCTTACAGGGGCCTGGCGAGCAGTACTTC
TRBV7-6,TRBJ2-1,NA,NA,CASSPLHADSYNEQFF,TGTGCCAGCAGCCCCTTACATGCGGACTCCTACAATGAGCAGTTCTTC
TRBV6-1,TRBJ1-2,NA,few,CASSADSYGYTF,TGTGCCAGCAGTGCGGACAGCTATGGCTACACCTTC
TRBV7-2,TRBJ2-7,TRBD2,NA,CASSLPNGRDSYEQYF,TGTGCCAGCAGCTTACCGAACGGGAGGGACTCCTACGAGCAGTACTTC